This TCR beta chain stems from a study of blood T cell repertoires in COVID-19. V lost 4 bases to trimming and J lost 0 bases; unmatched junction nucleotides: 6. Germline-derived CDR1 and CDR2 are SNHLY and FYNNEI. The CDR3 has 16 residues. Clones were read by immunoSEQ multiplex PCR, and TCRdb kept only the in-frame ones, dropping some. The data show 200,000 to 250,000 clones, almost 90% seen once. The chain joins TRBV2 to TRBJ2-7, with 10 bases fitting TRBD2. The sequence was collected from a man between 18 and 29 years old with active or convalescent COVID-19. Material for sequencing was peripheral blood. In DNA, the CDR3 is TGTGCCAGCAGTGCAGAACTAGCGGGGAGCTCCTACGAGCAGTACTTC. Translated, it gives CASSAELAGSSYEQYF.